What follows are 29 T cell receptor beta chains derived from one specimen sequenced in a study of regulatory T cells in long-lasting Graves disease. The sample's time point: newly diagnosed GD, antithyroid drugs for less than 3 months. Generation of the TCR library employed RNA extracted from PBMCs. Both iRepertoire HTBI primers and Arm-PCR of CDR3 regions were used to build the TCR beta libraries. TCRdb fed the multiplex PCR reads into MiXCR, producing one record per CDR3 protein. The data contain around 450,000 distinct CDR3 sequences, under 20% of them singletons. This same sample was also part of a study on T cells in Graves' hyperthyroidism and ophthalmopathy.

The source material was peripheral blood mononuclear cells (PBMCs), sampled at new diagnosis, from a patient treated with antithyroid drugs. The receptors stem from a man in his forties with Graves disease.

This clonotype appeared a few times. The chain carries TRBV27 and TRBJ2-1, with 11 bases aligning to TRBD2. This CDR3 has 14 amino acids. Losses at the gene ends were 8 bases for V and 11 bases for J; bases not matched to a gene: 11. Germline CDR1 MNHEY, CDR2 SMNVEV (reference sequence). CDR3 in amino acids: CASSRAGLAAQQFF. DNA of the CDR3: TGTGCCAGCTCTCGAGCGGGACTAGCGGCCCAGCAGTTCTTC.

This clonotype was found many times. CDR3 nucleotide sequence: TGTGCCAGCAGCTTAGTCGGTGGGGGGTCTAGCACAGATACGCAGTATTTT. Translation gives CASSLVGGGSSTDTQYF. The rearrangement links TRBV7-2 to TRBJ2-3; tentatively, D is TRBD2 (6 bases). Looked up from germline, CDR1 is SGHTA and CDR2 is FQGNSA. V lost 1 base and J lost 0, with 14 bases in between. This CDR3 has 17 amino acids.

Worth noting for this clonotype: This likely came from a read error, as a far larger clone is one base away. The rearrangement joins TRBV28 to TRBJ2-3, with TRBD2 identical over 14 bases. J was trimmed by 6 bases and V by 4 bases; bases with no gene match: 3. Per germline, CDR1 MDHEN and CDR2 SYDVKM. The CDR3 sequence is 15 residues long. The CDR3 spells CASSSGTSGSDTQYF. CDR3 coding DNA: TGTGCCAGCAGTTCCGGGACTAGCGGGAGCGATACGCAGTATTTT.

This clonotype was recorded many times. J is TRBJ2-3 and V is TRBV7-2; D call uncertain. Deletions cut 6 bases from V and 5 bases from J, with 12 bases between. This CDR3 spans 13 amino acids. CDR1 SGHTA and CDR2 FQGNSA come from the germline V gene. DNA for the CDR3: TGTGCCAGCAGACCGAGGTTCAAAGATACGCAGTATTTT. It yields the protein CASRPRFKDTQYF. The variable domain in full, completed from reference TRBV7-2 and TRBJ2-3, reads GAGVSQSPSNKVTEKGKDVELRCDPISGHTALYWYRQSLGQGLEFLIYFQGNSAPDKSGLPSDRFSAERTGGSVSTLTIQRTQQEDSAVYLCASRPRFKDTQYFGPGTRLTVL.

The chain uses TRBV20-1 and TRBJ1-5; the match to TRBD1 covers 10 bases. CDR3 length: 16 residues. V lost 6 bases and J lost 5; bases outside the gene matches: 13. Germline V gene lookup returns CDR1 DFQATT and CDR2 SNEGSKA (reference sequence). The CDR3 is CSASDRGSGGDQPQHF. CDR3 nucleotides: TGCAGTGCCTCGGACAGGGGGTCAGGGGGTGATCAGCCCCAGCATTTT.

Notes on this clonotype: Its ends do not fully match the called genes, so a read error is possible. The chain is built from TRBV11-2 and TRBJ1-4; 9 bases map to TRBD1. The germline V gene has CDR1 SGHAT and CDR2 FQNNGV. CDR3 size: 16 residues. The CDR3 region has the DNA TGCGCCAGCAGCCGGTTACAGGGGGCGCGTGTTGAAAAACTGTTTTTT. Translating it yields CASSRLQGARVEKLFF.

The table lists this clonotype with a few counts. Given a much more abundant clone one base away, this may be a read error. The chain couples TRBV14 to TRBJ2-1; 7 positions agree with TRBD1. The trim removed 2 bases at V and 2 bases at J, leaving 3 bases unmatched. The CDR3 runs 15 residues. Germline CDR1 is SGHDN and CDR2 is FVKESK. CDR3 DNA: TGTGCCAGCAGCCAAACAGGGGCCCCCTACAATGAGCAGTTCTTC. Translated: CASSQTGAPYNEQFF.

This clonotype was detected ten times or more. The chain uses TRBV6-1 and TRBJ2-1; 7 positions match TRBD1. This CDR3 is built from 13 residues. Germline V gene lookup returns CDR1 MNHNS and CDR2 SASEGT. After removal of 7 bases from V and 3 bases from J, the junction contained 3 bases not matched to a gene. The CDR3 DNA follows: TGTGCCAGCAAGGGACAGAGCTACAATGAGCAGTTCTTC. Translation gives CASKGQSYNEQFF.

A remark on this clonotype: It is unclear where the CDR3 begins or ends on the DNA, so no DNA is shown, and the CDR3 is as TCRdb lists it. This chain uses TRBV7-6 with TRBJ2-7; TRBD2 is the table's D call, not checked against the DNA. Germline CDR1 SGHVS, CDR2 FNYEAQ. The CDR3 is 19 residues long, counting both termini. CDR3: CASSFYICSAPRERDEQYF.

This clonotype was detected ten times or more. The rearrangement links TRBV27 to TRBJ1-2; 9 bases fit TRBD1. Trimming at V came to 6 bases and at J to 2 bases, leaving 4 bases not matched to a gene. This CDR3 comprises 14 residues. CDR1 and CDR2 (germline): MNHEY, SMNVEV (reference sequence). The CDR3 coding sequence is TGTGCCAGCAGCCGGACAGGGGTCAACTATGGCTACACCTTC. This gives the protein CASSRTGVNYGYTF.

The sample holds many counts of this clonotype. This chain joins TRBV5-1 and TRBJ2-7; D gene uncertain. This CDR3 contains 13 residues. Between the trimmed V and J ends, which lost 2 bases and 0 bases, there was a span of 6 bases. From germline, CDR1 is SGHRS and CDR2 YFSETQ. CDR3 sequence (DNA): TGCGCCAGCAGCTTCGTGGGCTCCTACGAGCAGTACTTC. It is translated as CASSFVGSYEQYF.

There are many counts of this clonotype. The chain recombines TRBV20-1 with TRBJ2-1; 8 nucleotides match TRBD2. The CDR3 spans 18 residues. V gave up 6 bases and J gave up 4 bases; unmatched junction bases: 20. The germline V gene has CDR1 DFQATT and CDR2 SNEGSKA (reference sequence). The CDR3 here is CSAPNRVSGSVAYNEQFF. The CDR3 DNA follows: TGCAGTGCCCCCAACAGGGTGAGCGGGAGCGTCGCATACAATGAGCAGTTCTTC.

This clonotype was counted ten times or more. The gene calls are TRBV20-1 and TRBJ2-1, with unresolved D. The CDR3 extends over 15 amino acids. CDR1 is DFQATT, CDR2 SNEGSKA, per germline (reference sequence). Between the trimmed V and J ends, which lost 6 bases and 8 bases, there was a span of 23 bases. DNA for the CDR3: TGCAGTGCCCATCTAGAGGCTGGGGTCGGCCATGAGCAGTTCTTC. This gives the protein CSAHLEAGVGHEQFF.

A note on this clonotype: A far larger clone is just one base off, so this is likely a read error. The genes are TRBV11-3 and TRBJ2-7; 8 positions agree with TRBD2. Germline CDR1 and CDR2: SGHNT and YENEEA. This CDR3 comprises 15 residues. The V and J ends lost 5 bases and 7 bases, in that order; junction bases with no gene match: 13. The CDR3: CASSQMGTSGNEQYF. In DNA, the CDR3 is TGTGCCAGCAGCCAGATGGGGACTAGTGGGAATGAGCAGTACTTC.

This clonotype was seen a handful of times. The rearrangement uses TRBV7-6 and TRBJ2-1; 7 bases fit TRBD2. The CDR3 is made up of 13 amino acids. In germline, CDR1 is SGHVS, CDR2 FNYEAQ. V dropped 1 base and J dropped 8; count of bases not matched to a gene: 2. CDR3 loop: CASSLERDHEQFF. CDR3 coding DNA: TGTGCCAGCAGCTTAGAGCGGGACCATGAGCAGTTCTTC.

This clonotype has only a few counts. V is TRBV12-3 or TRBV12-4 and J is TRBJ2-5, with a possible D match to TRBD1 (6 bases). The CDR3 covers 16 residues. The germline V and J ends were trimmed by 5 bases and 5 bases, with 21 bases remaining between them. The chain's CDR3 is CASSPPQGSWGETQYF. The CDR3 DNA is TGTGCCAGCAGTCCTCCACAGGGTTCTTGGGGGGAGACCCAGTACTTC.

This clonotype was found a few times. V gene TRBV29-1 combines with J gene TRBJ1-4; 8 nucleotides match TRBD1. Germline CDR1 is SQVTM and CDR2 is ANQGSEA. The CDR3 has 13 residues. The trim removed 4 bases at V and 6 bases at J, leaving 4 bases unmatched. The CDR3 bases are TGCAGCGTTGGGGACAGGAGTTATGAAAAACTGTTTTTT. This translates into CSVGDRSYEKLFF.

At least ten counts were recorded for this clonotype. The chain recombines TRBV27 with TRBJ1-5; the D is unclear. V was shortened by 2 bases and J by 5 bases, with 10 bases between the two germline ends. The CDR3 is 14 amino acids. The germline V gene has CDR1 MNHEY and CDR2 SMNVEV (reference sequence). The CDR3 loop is CASSLGPWDQPQHF. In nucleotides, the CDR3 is TGTGCCAGCAGTTTAGGGCCGTGGGATCAGCCCCAGCATTTT.

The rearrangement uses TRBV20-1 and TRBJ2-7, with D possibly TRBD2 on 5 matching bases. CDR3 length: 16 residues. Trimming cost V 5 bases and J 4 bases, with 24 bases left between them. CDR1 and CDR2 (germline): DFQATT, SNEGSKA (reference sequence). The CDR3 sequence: CSASTPTKRSPYEQYF. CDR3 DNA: TGCAGTGCTTCCACCCCGACTAAAAGGAGTCCATACGAGCAGTACTTC.

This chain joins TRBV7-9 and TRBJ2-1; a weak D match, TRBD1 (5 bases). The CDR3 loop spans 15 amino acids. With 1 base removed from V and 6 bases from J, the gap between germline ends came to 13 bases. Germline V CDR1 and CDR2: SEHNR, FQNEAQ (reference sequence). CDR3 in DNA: TGTGCCAGCAGCTTAGGGACACGGCACGGCAATGAGCAGTTCTTC. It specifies CASSLGTRHGNEQFF.

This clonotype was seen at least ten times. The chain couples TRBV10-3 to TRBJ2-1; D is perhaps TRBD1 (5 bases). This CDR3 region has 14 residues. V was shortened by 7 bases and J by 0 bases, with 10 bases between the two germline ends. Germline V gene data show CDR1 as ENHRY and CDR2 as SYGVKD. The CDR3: CAITDSLSYNEQFF. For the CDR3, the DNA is TGTGCCATCACTGACAGCCTCTCCTACAATGAGCAGTTCTTC.

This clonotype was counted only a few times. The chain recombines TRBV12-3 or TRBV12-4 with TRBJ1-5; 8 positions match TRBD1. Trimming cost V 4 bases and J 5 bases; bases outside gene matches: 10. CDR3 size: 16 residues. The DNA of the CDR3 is TGTGCCAGCAGTTCGTATAGGCCAGGGGGCGATCAGCCCCAGCATTTT. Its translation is CASSSYRPGGDQPQHF.

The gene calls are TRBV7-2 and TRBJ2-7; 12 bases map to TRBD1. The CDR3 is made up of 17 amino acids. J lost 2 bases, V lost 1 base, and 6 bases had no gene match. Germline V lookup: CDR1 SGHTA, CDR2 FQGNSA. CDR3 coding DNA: TGTGCCAGCAGCTTAGAAGGGACAGGGGGCGGCACCTACGAGCAGTACTTC. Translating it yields CASSLEGTGGGTYEQYF.

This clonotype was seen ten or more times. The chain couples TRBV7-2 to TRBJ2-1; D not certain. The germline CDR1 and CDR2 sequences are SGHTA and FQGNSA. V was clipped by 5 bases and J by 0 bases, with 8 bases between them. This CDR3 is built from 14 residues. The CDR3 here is CASSPFISYNEQFF. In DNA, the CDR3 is TGTGCCAGCAGCCCTTTTATCTCCTACAATGAGCAGTTCTTC.

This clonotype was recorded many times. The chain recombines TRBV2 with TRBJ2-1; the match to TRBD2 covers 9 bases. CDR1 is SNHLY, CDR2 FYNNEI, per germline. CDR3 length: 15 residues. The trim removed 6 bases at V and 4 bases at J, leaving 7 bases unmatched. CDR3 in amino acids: CASRGTSGQYNEQFF. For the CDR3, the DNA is TGTGCCAGCAGGGGAACTAGCGGGCAGTACAATGAGCAGTTCTTC.

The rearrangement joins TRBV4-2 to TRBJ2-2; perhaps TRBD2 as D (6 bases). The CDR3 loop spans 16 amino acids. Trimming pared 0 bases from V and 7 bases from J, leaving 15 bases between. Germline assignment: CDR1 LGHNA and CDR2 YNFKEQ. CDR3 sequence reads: CASSQEGIGGRGELFF. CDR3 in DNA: TGTGCCAGCAGCCAAGAAGGAATCGGGGGACGCGGGGAGCTGTTTTTT.

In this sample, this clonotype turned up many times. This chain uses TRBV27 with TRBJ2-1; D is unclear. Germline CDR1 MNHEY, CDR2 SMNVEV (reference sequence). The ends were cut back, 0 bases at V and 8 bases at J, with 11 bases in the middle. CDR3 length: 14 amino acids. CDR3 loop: CASSLSAPPHEQFF. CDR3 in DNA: TGTGCCAGCAGTTTATCGGCCCCCCCCCATGAGCAGTTCTTC.

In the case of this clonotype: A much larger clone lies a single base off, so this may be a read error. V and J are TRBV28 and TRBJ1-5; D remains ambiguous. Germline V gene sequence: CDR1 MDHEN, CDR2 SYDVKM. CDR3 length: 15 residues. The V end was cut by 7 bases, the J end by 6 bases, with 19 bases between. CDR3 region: CASKGVFPKSQPQHF. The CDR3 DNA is TGTGCCAGCAAGGGTGTCTTTCCTAAAAGTCAGCCCCAGCATTTT.

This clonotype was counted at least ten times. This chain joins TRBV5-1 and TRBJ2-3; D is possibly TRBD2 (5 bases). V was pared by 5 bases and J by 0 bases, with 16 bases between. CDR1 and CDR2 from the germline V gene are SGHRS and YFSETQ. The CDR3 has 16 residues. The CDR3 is CASRLGIAASTDTQYF. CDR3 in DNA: TGCGCCAGCAGACTCGGGATCGCGGCTAGCACAGATACGCAGTATTTT. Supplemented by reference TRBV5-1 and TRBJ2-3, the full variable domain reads KAGVTQTPRYLIKTRGQQVTLSCSPISGHRSVSWYQQTPGQGLQFLFEYFSETQRNKGNFPGRFSGRQFSNSRSEMNVSTLELGDSALYLCASRLGIAASTDTQYFGPGTRLTVL.